The 24 T cell receptor beta chains below were found in one sample sequenced in a study of cytomegalovirus exposure and HLA in healthy donors. Researchers ran the PCR with 60 Vbeta and 13 Jbeta primers. Generated by immunoSEQ multiplex PCR, the TCRdb table keeps only in-frame clones and is missing some. This table has 90,000 to 150,000 clones, roughly 14% appearing once. Sequencing was performed on PBMCs. These receptors came from a woman younger than 30 in good health and CMV-seronegative.

The chain uses TRBV5-6 and TRBJ1-5; D is perhaps TRBD1 (5 bases). The CDR3 loop spans 13 amino acids. The germline V and J ends were trimmed by 2 bases and 4 bases, with 7 bases remaining between them. The V gene's germline CDR1 is SGHDT and CDR2 YYEEEE. CDR3 nucleotides: TGTGCCAGCAGCTTAGGGGCGAATCAGCCCCAGCATTTT. Its protein product is CASSLGANQPQHF.

The chain uses TRBV4-2 and TRBJ2-1, with 7 bases lining up with TRBD1. After removal of 8 bases from V and 6 bases from J, the junction contained 13 bases not matched to a gene. This CDR3 spans 15 amino acids. CDR1 is LGHNA and CDR2 is YNFKEQ in the germline V gene. The DNA for the CDR3 is TGTGCCAGCTCCAGGGTGGACAGGAGCCTCAATGAGCAGTTCTTC. Protein sequence: CASSRVDRSLNEQFF.

The chain couples TRBV11-2 to TRBJ1-1, with D perhaps TRBD1 (5 bases). CDR3 size: 18 residues. Per the germline V gene, CDR1 is SGHAT and CDR2 is FQNNGV. With 1 base removed from V and 0 bases from J, the gap between germline ends came to 18 bases. The CDR3 region has the DNA TGTGCCAGCAGCTTAGTTCTAGGGCAGGAGGGGATGAACACTGAAGCTTTCTTT. Amino acids: CASSLVLGQEGMNTEAFF.

The rearrangement joins TRBV19 to TRBJ1-2; TRBD1 agrees at 11 bases. With V trimmed by 2 bases and J by 4 bases, 6 bases remained unmatched. CDR3 size: 16 residues. Germline V gene lookup returns CDR1 LNHDA and CDR2 SQIVND (reference sequence). The CDR3 loop is CASSISDRGPIYGYTF. The CDR3 DNA sequence: TGTGCCAGTAGTATATCGGACAGGGGGCCGATCTATGGCTACACCTTC.

The CDR3 protein is CASSSRRGGETQYF. CDR3 coding DNA: TGTGCCAGCAGCTCCCGACGGGGGGGAGAGACCCAGTACTTC. The V call is TRBV7-2, the J call TRBJ2-5, with 8 bases identical to TRBD2. Germline values: CDR1 SGHTA, CDR2 FQGNSA. The CDR3 has 14 amino acids. V gave up 4 bases and J gave up 4 bases; unmatched junction bases: 5.

This rearrangement joins TRBV6-5 to TRBJ2-7, with TRBD2 matching 9 bases. This CDR3 is built from 14 residues. J lost 5 bases, V lost 1 base, and 3 bases had no gene match. The V gene's germline CDR1 is MNHEY and CDR2 SVGAGI. The CDR3 DNA sequence: TGTGCCAGCAGTTACTTGCGGGGGGGAGACGAGCAGTACTTC. It encodes CASSYLRGGDEQYF.

The genes are TRBV5-5 and TRBJ2-5, with D unclear. V was shortened by 4 bases and J by 1 base, with 14 bases between the two germline ends. Germline CDR1 is SGHKS and CDR2 is YYEKEE (reference sequence). The CDR3 is made up of 15 amino acids. CDR3 DNA sequence: TGTGCCAGCAGCCCCGGTGATCTGATCCAAGAGACCCAGTACTTC. It encodes CASSPGDLIQETQYF.

This clone occurred a few times. Other DNA sequences in the same sample also yield this CDR3. V usage is TRBV10-3 and J usage is TRBJ2-5, with 8 bases aligning to TRBD1. This CDR3 contains 16 residues. Germline V gene sequence: CDR1 ENHRY, CDR2 SYGVKD. V was clipped by 0 bases and J by 0 bases; unmatched bases: 3. The CDR3 nucleotides are TGTGCCATCAGTGAGTCGGGACAGGAATACCAAGAGACCCAGTACTTC. The encoded protein is CAISESGQEYQETQYF.

The rearrangement uses TRBV5-1 and TRBJ2-3, with 8 bases matching TRBD2. CDR1 is SGHRS, CDR2 YFSETQ, per germline. The V gene end was trimmed by 4 bases and the J gene end by 4 bases; junction bases not matched to a gene: 5. The CDR3 has 14 residues. CDR3 loop: CASSRSGSPDTQYF. The CDR3 DNA reads TGCGCCAGCAGCAGAAGCGGGAGTCCAGATACGCAGTATTTT.

The chain employs TRBV27 and TRBJ2-1; 15 bases line up with TRBD2. The CDR3 runs 15 residues. The ends lost 8 bases at V and 7 bases at J; junction bases unmatched: 6. Germline V gives CDR1 MNHEY, CDR2 SMNVEV (reference sequence). DNA for the CDR3: TGTGCCAGCGTTACCGGGACTAGCGGGGGGAATGAGCAGTTCTTC. It specifies CASVTGTSGGNEQFF.

This chain connects TRBV2 to TRBJ2-1; 8 bases map to TRBD1. J was trimmed by 9 bases and V by 3 bases; bases with no gene match: 7. This CDR3 spans 14 amino acids. Per germline, CDR1 SNHLY and CDR2 FYNNEI. The chain's CDR3 is CASSETDRDGEQFF. The DNA of the CDR3 is TGTGCCAGCAGTGAGACGGACAGGGATGGTGAGCAGTTCTTC.

This clone turned up a few times. The rearrangement links TRBV6-5 to TRBJ1-2; 9 bases match TRBD1. V gave up 10 bases and J gave up 7 bases; unmatched junction bases: 16. The length of the CDR3 is 15 residues. The germline gives CDR1 MNHEY, CDR2 SVGAGI. Here the CDR3 reads CATRAGQGTLGGYTF. The CDR3 bases are TGTGCCACCCGAGCGGGACAGGGAACCTTGGGTGGCTACACCTTC.

This clone was detected a few times. The CDR3 protein is CASSTRQGSNYGYTF. CDR3 in DNA: TGTGCCAGCAGCACCCGACAGGGTTCCAACTATGGCTACACCTTC. The chain combines TRBV9 with TRBJ1-2; the match to TRBD1 covers 7 bases. V lost 4 bases to trimming and J lost 2 bases; unmatched junction nucleotides: 8. This CDR3 is built from 15 residues. Germline loops: CDR1 SGDLS, CDR2 YYNGEE.

This clone appeared a few times. The gene calls are TRBV4-2 and TRBJ2-7, with TRBD2 matching over 8 bases. V dropped 4 bases and J dropped 2; count of bases not matched to a gene: 7. The CDR3 has 15 amino acids. CDR1 LGHNA and CDR2 YNFKEQ come from the germline V gene. In nucleotides, the CDR3 is TGTGCCAGCAGCCCGGGCAGCGGGAGCACCTACGAGCAGTACTTC. This codes for CASSPGSGSTYEQYF.

This clone was seen a handful of times. This rearrangement joins TRBV6-6 to TRBJ2-5; TRBD1 matches 8 bases. CDR3 length equals 13 residues. Germline V gives CDR1 MNHNY, CDR2 SVGAGI (reference sequence). V was clipped by 7 bases and J by 2 bases; unmatched bases: 3. The CDR3, as DNA: TGTGCCAGCAAACGGACAGGGCAAGAGACCCAGTACTTC. Its translation is CASKRTGQETQYF.

The V call is TRBV7-2, the J call TRBJ1-2; 7 nucleotides align to TRBD1. J gave up 5 bases and V 5 bases, and 5 bases lay outside the gene matches. This CDR3 spans 13 amino acids. In germline, CDR1 is SGHTA, CDR2 FQGNSA. Here the CDR3 DNA reads TGTGCCAGCAGCCCGTCAGGGGGGTATGGCTACACCTTC. This translates into CASSPSGGYGYTF.

This clone has only one observation. The chain carries TRBV7-4 and TRBJ2-5; TRBD2 matches at 9 bases. Trimming cost V 4 bases and J 5 bases; bases outside gene matches: 14. The germline V gene has CDR1 SGHVT and CDR2 SQSDAQ. The length of the CDR3 is 17 residues. The CDR3 coding sequence is TGTGCCAGCAGCTGGGACACCTTAGGACTAGCGAGGGAGACCCAGTACTTC. It specifies CASSWDTLGLARETQYF.

The rearrangement uses TRBV5-4 and TRBJ2-7; TRBD2 aligns across 9 bases. Germline assignment: CDR1 SGHNT and CDR2 YYREEE (reference sequence). CDR3 length: 16 amino acids. With V trimmed by 1 base and J by 4 bases, 9 bases remained unmatched. The CDR3 loop is CASSLPGASGTYEQYF. DNA of the CDR3: TGTGCCAGCAGCTTGCCAGGGGCTAGCGGGACTTACGAGCAGTACTTC.

This clone was observed a few times. The chain combines TRBV25-1 with TRBJ1-2, with a possible D match to TRBD1 (5 bases). Germline CDR1 MGHDK, CDR2 SYGVNS. Trimming pared 1 base from V and 4 bases from J, leaving 13 bases between. The CDR3 has 15 residues. CDR3 region: CASSESRGSPYGYTF. The CDR3, as DNA: TGTGCCAGCAGTGAATCACGGGGGTCCCCCTATGGCTACACCTTC.

This clone showed up just once. CDR3 coding DNA: TGTGCCAGCAGCTCGGACAGCTTGACTAGCGGGGGTTCCCTCGAGCAGTACTTC. Protein product: CASSSDSLTSGGSLEQYF. The genes are TRBV5-8 and TRBJ2-7; 12 bases line up with TRBD2. The CDR3 contains 18 residues. Losses at the gene ends were 3 bases for V and 6 bases for J; bases not matched to a gene: 16. Germline V gene lookup returns CDR1 SGHTS and CDR2 YDEGEE.

In this sample, this clone turned up a few times. CDR3 sequence reads: CAGQRDGTYNEQFF. The CDR3 DNA sequence: TGTGCCGGACAGCGGGATGGGACATACAATGAGCAGTTCTTC. The genes are TRBV2 and TRBJ2-1; D is possibly TRBD2 (7 bases). Germline CDR1 reads SNHLY; CDR2 reads FYNNEI. The V end was cut by 11 bases, the J end by 4 bases, with 18 bases between. The CDR3 extends over 14 amino acids.

The rearrangement links TRBV2 to TRBJ2-1; TRBD2 agrees at 7 bases. This CDR3 spans 15 amino acids. Germline CDR1 SNHLY, CDR2 FYNNEI. Trimming cost V 4 bases and J 4 bases; bases outside gene matches: 7. The CDR3 nucleotides read TGTGCCAGCAGTGTGGTGACTAGCCCTTACAATGAGCAGTTCTTC. Its protein is CASSVVTSPYNEQFF.

The chain links TRBV5-4 to TRBJ2-5; no definite D call. The CDR3 totals 12 residues. V was clipped by 4 bases and J by 4 bases, with 8 bases between them. CDR1 and CDR2 from the germline V gene are SGHNT and YYREEE (reference sequence). The CDR3 DNA reads TGTGCCAGCAGCGCTCCGAGAGAGACCCAGTACTTC. This sequence encodes CASSAPRETQYF.

The table lists this clone with a few counts. V usage is TRBV19 and J usage is TRBJ2-1; 9 bases line up with TRBD2. V was pared by 6 bases and J by 1 base, with 4 bases of the junction left unmatched. In germline, CDR1 is LNHDA, CDR2 SQIVND (reference sequence). The CDR3 runs 15 residues. DNA of the CDR3: TGTGCCAGTAGACTTAGCGGGAGTTCCTACAATGAGCAGTTCTTC. Translation: CASRLSGSSYNEQFF.